The 24 T cell receptor beta chains reported below all come from one sample, sequenced in a study of cytomegalovirus exposure and HLA in healthy donors. Primers for the PCR totalled 60 Vbeta and 13 Jbeta. Sequencing used immunoSEQ multiplex PCR; TCRdb keeps in-frame clones, though not all of them. The table has 150,000 or so clones, roughly 80% seen once; the top ten hold approximately 14%. Sequenced: PBMCs. These receptors were obtained from a middle-aged woman in good health and CMV-seronegative.

V and J are TRBV7-2 and TRBJ2-2; D is unclear. There are 12 residues in the CDR3. CDR1 and CDR2 (germline): SGHTA, FQGNSA. The V end was cut by 5 bases, the J end by 5 bases, with 6 bases between. The CDR3 DNA is TGTGCCAGCAGCCCCTTTACCGGGGAGCTGTTTTTT. It specifies CASSPFTGELFF.

The chain employs TRBV10-3 and TRBJ2-5; 9 nucleotides line up with TRBD1. Germline lookup yields CDR1 ENHRY and CDR2 SYGVKD. This CDR3 has 16 amino acids. J lost 1 base, V lost 4 bases, and 7 bases had no gene match. CDR3 DNA sequence: TGTGCCATCAGTGCAAGTGGGACAGGGAGCCAAGAGACCCAGTACTTC. It yields the protein CAISASGTGSQETQYF.

The rearrangement uses TRBV10-1 and TRBJ2-1; TRBD1 agrees at 10 bases. This CDR3 is 14 amino acids long. From germline, CDR1 is WNHNN and CDR2 SYGVQD (reference sequence). Trimming at V came to 6 bases and at J to 9 bases, leaving 8 bases not matched to a gene. The DNA for the CDR3 is TGCGCCAGCAGCCCGGGACAGGGGTTCAGTGAGCAGTTCTTC. Its translation is CASSPGQGFSEQFF.

The chain joins TRBV7-2 to TRBJ2-4, with 7 bases that match TRBD1. Germline V gene lookup returns CDR1 SGHTA and CDR2 FQGNSA. The V gene end was trimmed by 7 bases and the J gene end by 9 bases; junction bases not matched to a gene: 15. The CDR3 loop spans 15 amino acids. The CDR3 loop reads CASTAPGTVMGIQYF. The CDR3 nucleotides are TGTGCCAGCACCGCACCCGGGACAGTTATGGGCATTCAGTACTTC.

This rearrangement joins TRBV6-4 to TRBJ2-3, with D tentatively TRBD2 (5 bases). The length of the CDR3 is 16 residues. In germline, CDR1 is MRHNA, CDR2 SNTAGT. Deletions cut 0 bases from V and 0 bases from J, with 10 bases between. CDR3 bases: TGTGCCAGCAGTGACTCAGCGGTGCCTAGCACAGATACGCAGTATTTT. Translated: CASSDSAVPSTDTQYF.

The CDR3 nucleotides read TGTGCCAGCAGCCCCCGGGACAGGGGGAATTCACCCCTCCACTTT. Its protein is CASSPRDRGNSPLHF. The chain recombines TRBV7-9 with TRBJ1-6; 11 bases match TRBD1. The CDR3 runs 15 residues. Unmatched junction bases numbered 4, after V lost 5 bases and J lost 7 bases. CDR1 SEHNR and CDR2 FQNEAQ come from the germline V gene (reference sequence).

V is TRBV5-1 and J is TRBJ2-1; 13 nucleotides agree with TRBD2. The CDR3 has 16 residues. The germline V gene has CDR1 SGHRS and CDR2 YFSETQ. The ends lost 0 bases at V and 12 bases at J; junction bases unmatched: 9. The CDR3 DNA follows: TGCGCCAGCAGCTTGGGACTAGCGGGAGGCGGGGTATTGCAGTTCTTC. This encodes CASSLGLAGGGVLQFF.

The rearrangement uses TRBV4-1 and TRBJ2-1; 8 bases agree with TRBD2. The ends lost 0 bases at V and 7 bases at J; junction bases unmatched: 14. Germline CDR1 and CDR2: MGHRA and YSYEKL. The CDR3 is 18 amino acids. This CDR3 is CASSQDSRSGGMYNEQFF. CDR3 nucleotide sequence: TGCGCCAGCAGCCAAGATTCTCGGAGCGGGGGTATGTATAATGAGCAGTTCTTC.

The V call is TRBV4-1, the J call TRBJ2-7, with D possibly being TRBD1 (6 bases). V shed 1 base and J shed 4 bases, with 14 bases lying between them. The CDR3 extends over 15 amino acids. Looked up from germline, CDR1 is MGHRA and CDR2 is YSYEKL. The CDR3 coding sequence is TGCGCCAGCAGCCAAGTCTGGCAGGGGCCTTACGAGCAGTACTTC. It translates to CASSQVWQGPYEQYF.

The chain uses TRBV2 and TRBJ1-5, with D possibly TRBD1 on 6 matching bases. Trimming stripped 4 bases from V and 6 bases from J, with 13 bases between. The length of the CDR3 is 14 residues. Germline V gene lookup returns CDR1 SNHLY and CDR2 FYNNEI. The CDR3 nucleotides read TGTGCCAGCAGTGGGACAGTCAGGGGTCAGCCCCAGCATTTT. Translating gives CASSGTVRGQPQHF.

The chain couples TRBV5-1 to TRBJ1-4, with D uncertain. Trimming took 0 bases from V and 8 from J, leaving 14 bases between them. This CDR3 spans 15 amino acids. Germline CDR1 and CDR2: SGHRS and YFSETQ. CDR3 in DNA: TGCGCCAGCAGCTTGGCCCGCGGGGAATCGGAAAAACTGTTTTTT. Its protein product is CASSLARGESEKLFF.

The chain recombines TRBV2 with TRBJ2-2, with D maybe TRBD1 (6 bases). The CDR3 has 15 residues. Germline CDR1 and CDR2: SNHLY and FYNNEI. V was trimmed by 6 bases and J by 3 bases, leaving 14 bases between them. CDR3 sequence reads: CASRKDSPDTGELFF. The CDR3 DNA is TGTGCCAGCAGGAAGGACAGTCCGGACACCGGGGAGCTGTTTTTT.

The J gene is TRBJ2-5, the V gene TRBV29-1, with 8 bases matching TRBD1. CDR3 length: 13 residues. Germline CDR1 reads SQVTM; CDR2 reads ANQGSEA. The ends lost 2 bases at V and 10 bases at J; junction bases unmatched: 9. CDR3 sequence: CSVESGQGGIQYF. In DNA form, the CDR3 reads TGCAGCGTTGAATCTGGACAGGGAGGAATCCAGTACTTC. Full variable domain (missing parts from reference TRBV29-1 and TRBJ2-5): SAVISQKPSRDICQRGTSLTIQCQVDSQVTMMFWYRQQPGQSLTLIATANQGSEATYESGFVIDKFPISRPNLTFSTLTVSNMSPEDSSIYLCSVESGQGGIQYFGPGTRLLVL.

This clone was observed a single time. This sequence joins TRBV5-4 and TRBJ2-7; the match to TRBD2 covers 10 bases. The CDR3 has 15 amino acids. Germline V gives CDR1 SGHNT, CDR2 YYREEE (reference sequence). Losses at the gene ends were 4 bases for V and 3 bases for J; bases not matched to a gene: 7. The CDR3 sequence is CASSRVLAGLYEQYF. The DNA for the CDR3 is TGTGCCAGCAGCCGGGTACTAGCGGGGCTCTACGAGCAGTACTTC.

The chain is built from TRBV7-8 and TRBJ1-5, with TRBD1 as a possible D gene (5 bases). Germline-derived CDR1 and CDR2 are SGHVS and FQNEAQ. V lost 3 bases, J lost 8 bases, and 14 bases lay in between. CDR3 length: 14 amino acids. The CDR3 sequence is CASSLGRGREPQHF. CDR3 DNA sequence: TGTGCCAGCAGCTTGGGGAGGGGAAGGGAGCCCCAGCATTTT. Full variable domain (remainder filled in from reference TRBV7-8 and TRBJ1-5): GAGVSQSPRYKVAKRGQDVALRCDPISGHVSLFWYQQALGQGPEFLTYFQNEAQLDKSGLPSDRFFAERPEGSVSTLKIQRTQQEDSAVYLCASSLGRGREPQHFGDGTRLSIL.

This clone was observed a few times. The genes are TRBV28 and TRBJ2-1; D is possibly TRBD2 (6 bases). Germline CDR1 is MDHEN and CDR2 is SYDVKM. CDR3 length equals 15 residues. V was cut by 5 bases and J by 0 bases, with 11 bases left in between. The CDR3 sequence is CASSDSGSSYNEQFF. The CDR3 region has the DNA TGTGCCAGCAGTGATAGCGGAAGCTCCTACAATGAGCAGTTCTTC.

This sequence joins TRBV19 and TRBJ2-2; 9 bases match TRBD1. The trim removed 4 bases at V and 7 bases at J, leaving 10 bases unmatched. The CDR3 length is 16 residues. The V gene's germline CDR1 is LNHDA and CDR2 SQIVND (reference sequence). CDR3: CASSTRTGVNIGELFF. The CDR3 region has the DNA TGTGCCAGTAGTACAAGGACAGGGGTTAATATCGGGGAGCTGTTTTTT.

The chain is built from TRBV27 and TRBJ2-7; 11 nucleotides line up with TRBD1. This CDR3 contains 14 residues. The trim removed 5 bases at V and 4 bases at J, leaving 4 bases unmatched. The germline V gene encodes CDR1 MNHEY and CDR2 SMNVEV (reference sequence). The CDR3 DNA sequence: TGTGCCAGCAGTATTGGGACAGGGGGGTACGAGCAGTACTTC. Its protein is CASSIGTGGYEQYF.

The V and J genes are TRBV27 and TRBJ2-1, with 12 bases fitting TRBD2. The germline CDR1 and CDR2 sequences are MNHEY and SMNVEV (reference sequence). The CDR3 extends over 15 amino acids. The V gene end was trimmed by 8 bases and the J gene end by 6 bases; junction bases not matched to a gene: 8. The CDR3 region is CASSPLAGGPNEQFF. Written as DNA, the CDR3 is TGTGCCAGCTCACCTCTAGCGGGAGGGCCCAATGAGCAGTTCTTC.

The gene calls are TRBV6-1 and TRBJ2-1, with 9 nucleotides matching TRBD2. Germline V gives CDR1 MNHNS, CDR2 SASEGT. V shed 0 bases and J 2 bases; nucleotides not matched to a gene: 2. The CDR3 is 16 amino acids. CDR3 sequence (DNA): TGTGCCAGCAGTGAAGCGCCTAGCGGGGCCTACAATGAGCAGTTCTTC. Encoded protein: CASSEAPSGAYNEQFF.

The CDR3 coding sequence is TGTGCCAGCAGCGAAAGCGGGTCCTCCTACAATGAGCAGTTCTTC. This gives the protein CASSESGSSYNEQFF. The V and J genes are TRBV7-3 and TRBJ2-1; D may be TRBD2 (6 bases). Germline CDR1 and CDR2: SGHTA and FQGTGA. CDR3 size: 15 residues. The V end was cut by 5 bases, the J end by 0 bases, with 11 bases between. The full variable domain, in which reference TRBV7-3 and TRBJ2-1 provide the parts outside the CDR3, is GAGVSQTPSNKVTEKGKYVELRCDPISGHTALYWYRQSLGQGPEFLIYFQGTGAADDSGLPNDRFFAVRPEGSVSTLKIQRTERGDSAVYLCASSESGSSYNEQFFGPGTRLTVL.

This chain joins TRBV27 and TRBJ1-1; D is unresolved. V dropped 3 bases and J dropped 2 bases, with 13 bases sitting between them. Germline values: CDR1 MNHEY, CDR2 SMNVEV (reference sequence). CDR3 length: 15 residues. The CDR3 region has the DNA TGTGCCAGCAGTTTGGGTCGAACAGTTAACACTGAAGCTTTCTTT. It encodes CASSLGRTVNTEAFF.

The rearrangement links TRBV11-2 to TRBJ1-1; D gene ambiguous. The CDR3 is 12 residues long. V was trimmed by 5 bases and J by 5 bases, leaving 9 bases between them. The germline V gene encodes CDR1 SGHAT and CDR2 FQNNGV. The CDR3 region is CASSNSGTEAFF. The CDR3 DNA reads TGTGCCAGCAGCAACAGTGGAACTGAAGCTTTCTTT.

This rearrangement joins TRBV7-9 to TRBJ2-3; weak D call: TRBD1 (6 bases). Trimming stripped 5 bases from V and 2 bases from J, with 11 bases between. The CDR3 length is 14 residues. CDR1 is SEHNR, CDR2 FQNEAQ, per germline (reference sequence). The CDR3 sequence is CASSPRGITDTQYF. CDR3 DNA sequence: TGTGCCAGCAGCCCGAGGGGGATCACAGATACGCAGTATTTT.